This T cell receptor beta chain was profiled in a study of blood T cell repertoires in COVID-19. At the level of the study: The United States, Italy and Spain provided the acute and convalescent COVID-19 samples. From T cells, B-cell-depleted T cells, or PBMCs came the material, which was cDNA or gDNA.

Authors' processing steps: Researchers report that nucleated cell counts were estimated from reference gene primer amplification. The table came from immunoSEQ multiplex PCR; TCRdb's copy has only in-frame clones and leaves some out. V and J calls and clone size come straight from that table; D and trimming were deduced from the DNA. The sample contains approximately 170,000 clones, about four fifths of which appear only once. Trimming at V came to 4 bases and at J to 7 bases, leaving 11 bases not matched to a gene. This CDR3 has 16 residues. Germline CDR1 and CDR2: SGDLS and YYNGEE. The J gene is TRBJ2-3, the V gene TRBV9, with TRBD2 matching over 11 bases. Input material: peripheral blood. The sequence came from a woman aged 80 or older with active or convalescent COVID-19. CDR3 region: CASSLRGGLAEYTQYF. CDR3 in DNA: TGTGCCAGCAGCCTCAGGGGGGGACTAGCGGAGTATACGCAGTATTTT.